The rows below give T cell receptor beta chains drawn from one sample of a study of T-cell reconstitution after alpha-beta-depleted transplantation in children. TCRdb ran MiXCR on the PCR reads and lists one entry per CDR3 protein. This sample carries 490,000 or so distinct CDR3 sequences, under 15% of them seen once, and the ten largest clones take about 5.4%. The specimen comprised PBMCs from the stem cell graft donor, sampled from the stem cell graft. The receptors shown here come from a human donor who donated a stem cell graft to a child with combined immunodeficiency. Both conserved end residues are part of each CDR3. A D gene is named only where the DNA matches it firmly. The listing skips clone size in some rows; elsewhere it reads once, few, many or a size class.

abundance,len,j_gene,v_gene,d_gene,CDR3nt,CDR3aa
.,15,TRBJ1-4,TRBV6-5,.,TGTGCCAGCAGTACCCGAGGAAAAAGGGATGAAAAACTGTTTTTT,CASSTRGKRDEKLFF
.,15,TRBJ2-3,TRBV20-1,.,TGCAGTGCCACATCCCCTATCGGACGGTCAGATACGCAGTATTTT,CSATSPIGRSDTQYF
few,15,TRBJ2-3,TRBV24-1,TRBD2,TGTGCCACCAGATCAGAAGCGGGAGGAACAGATACGCAGTATTTT,CATRSEAGGTDTQYF
many,14,TRBJ1-1,TRBV12-3/TRBV12-4,.,TGTGCCAGCAGACAAGAGGGGGTTGCGACTGAAGCTTTCTTT,CASRQEGVATEAFF
few,14,TRBJ1-2,TRBV21-1,.,TGTGCCAGCAGCAAAGTTGGACCTTGGTATGGCTACACCTTC,CASSKVGPWYGYTF
few,16,TRBJ1-1,TRBV12-5,.,TGTGCTAGTGGTTTGTCCCTAGGGAGAACGAACACTGAAGCTTTCTTT,CASGLSLGRTNTEAFF
.,16,TRBJ2-7,TRBV6-2/TRBV6-3,.,TGTGCCAGCAGACCTGGCGGCGCGGTTGGCGCCTACGAGCAGTACTTC,CASRPGGAVGAYEQYF
many,15,TRBJ1-2,TRBV6-5,.,TGTGCCAGCAGTTACGGATGGGGGGTAAACTATGGCTACACCTTC,CASSYGWGVNYGYTF
many,13,TRBJ2-1,TRBV7-9,.,TGTGCCAGCAGCAAAACAGAATACAATGAGCAGTTCTTC,CASSKTEYNEQFF
many,12,TRBJ1-6,TRBV25-1,.,TGTGCCAGCAGTGAATTTGGACATCACCTCCACTTT,CASSEFGHHLHF
many,11,TRBJ2-7,TRBV29-1,.,TGCAGCGTGATGACAGGCTACGAGCAGTACTTC,CSVMTGYEQYF
.,13,TRBJ2-2,TRBV4-3,.,TGCGCCAGCAGCCAAGTCTGGGCCGGGGAGCTGTTTTTT,CASSQVWAGELFF
many,13,TRBJ1-4,TRBV27,.,TGTGCCAGCAGTTTTTCAGGCTTTGAAAAACTGTTTTTT,CASSFSGFEKLFF
.,15,TRBJ2-1,TRBV7-2,TRBD2,TGTGCCAGCAGCATTAGCGGGAGGGCCGAGAATGAGCAGTTCTTC,CASSISGRAENEQFF
many,14,TRBJ2-7,TRBV12-3/TRBV12-4,.,TGTGCCAGCAGTCCGCAGGGATATGCCTACGAGCAGTACTTC,CASSPQGYAYEQYF
few,15,TRBJ1-2,TRBV7-2,.,TGTGCCAGCAGCAACAGGCGGGGGGGATACTATGGCTACACCTTC,CASSNRRGGYYGYTF
.,17,TRBJ2-1,TRBV6-1,.,TGTGCCAGCAGTGAAGAGATTCGTCAAATCTCCTACAATGAGCAGTTCTTC,CASSEEIRQISYNEQFF
.,15,TRBJ1-4,TRBV5-1,.,TGCGCCAGCAGCCCGGACGGGGTCGGTAATGAAAAACTGTTTTTT,CASSPDGVGNEKLFF
once,16,TRBJ2-2,TRBV7-9,TRBD2,TGTGCCAGCAGCCCAGGACTAGCGGGAGTGTCCGGGGAGCTGTTTTTT,CASSPGLAGVSGELFF
many,13,TRBJ1-2,TRBV3-1,.,TGTGCCAGCAGCCTCAGGGGAGAATATGGCTACACCTTC,CASSLRGEYGYTF
many,16,TRBJ2-5,TRBV12-3/TRBV12-4,.,TGTGCCAGCAGACCTAGAGCGGCTTCGTACCAAGAGACCCAGTACTTC,CASRPRAASYQETQYF
.,13,TRBJ2-1,TRBV15,.,TGTGCCACCAGCAGCCGCGGGAACAATGAGCAGTTCTTC,CATSSRGNNEQFF
.,18,TRBJ2-2,TRBV10-3,TRBD2,TGTGCCATCAGTGAGTCGCGAGCGGGGGGCCCAGGGGCCGGGGAGCTGTTTTTT,CAISESRAGGPGAGELFF
.,16,TRBJ2-1,TRBV12-3/TRBV12-4,.,TGTGCCAGCAGTTTAGCGCAGAGCAGGGGAAACGATGAGCAGTTCTTC,CASSLAQSRGNDEQFF
many,17,TRBJ2-1,TRBV12-3/TRBV12-4,TRBD2,TGTGCCAGCAGCCCTAGGGAGGGAATAGGCTCCTACAATGAGCAGTTCTTC,CASSPREGIGSYNEQFF
few,19,TRBJ1-5,TRBV11-1,TRBD1,TGTGCCAGCAGCTTGAGCGCCGGGACAGGGAGATGGAGCAATCAGCCCCAGCATTTT,CASSLSAGTGRWSNQPQHF
many,20,TRBJ2-2,TRBV24-1,.,TGTGCCACCAGTGATTTTCTGGGCGGAGGGTCTACAGGGACCACCGGGGAGCTGTTTTTT,CATSDFLGGGSTGTTGELFF
.,11,TRBJ2-7,TRBV19,.,TGTGCCAGTAGCCACAAACACGAGCAGTACTTC,CASSHKHEQYF
.,17,TRBJ2-3,TRBV20-1,TRBD2,TGCAGTGCTAGTGCGGGACTAGCGGGAGTTTTCACAGATACGCAGTATTTT,CSASAGLAGVFTDTQYF
once,13,TRBJ2-7,TRBV7-9,.,TGTGCCAGCACCCTAGTTGGTACCTACGAGCAGTACTTC,CASTLVGTYEQYF
many,14,TRBJ2-1,TRBV6-1,TRBD2,TGTGCCAGCAGTGAAAGCGGGAGGTACAATGAGCAGTTCTTC,CASSESGRYNEQFF
many,14,TRBJ2-7,TRBV6-5,.,TGTGCCAGCAGTTTATACAGGGACTCCTACGAGCAGTACTTC,CASSLYRDSYEQYF
few,18,TRBJ1-4,TRBV18,.,TGTGCCAGCTCACCGGGACGATGGGGACAAGCAACTAATGAAAAACTGTTTTTT,CASSPGRWGQATNEKLFF
few,14,TRBJ2-7,TRBV19,TRBD2,TGTGCCAGTAGTATTAGCGGGGCGAACTACGAGCAGTACTTC,CASSISGANYEQYF
many,13,TRBJ2-7,TRBV12-3/TRBV12-4,.,TGTGCCAGCAGTCTGGGGGCCTTGTACGAGCAGTACTTC,CASSLGALYEQYF
.,13,TRBJ1-1,TRBV28,TRBD1,TGTGCCAGCAGTCTCCAGGGGGCTGCTGAAGCTTTCTTT,CASSLQGAAEAFF
.,11,TRBJ1-1,TRBV30,.,TGTGCCTGGAGTCCGGGGGTCTGGGCTTTCTTT,CAWSPGVWAFF
many,17,TRBJ2-1,TRBV29-1,.,TGCAGCGTTGAAGGGGGGTGGGACTTATCCTCCTACAATGAGCAGTTCTTC,CSVEGGWDLSSYNEQFF
few,14,TRBJ2-7,TRBV6-2/TRBV6-3,.,TGTGCCAGCAGTTCCCCAGGGGGGCAAGGCGAGCAGTACTTC,CASSSPGGQGEQYF
many,15,TRBJ1-1,TRBV4-3,.,TGCGCCAGCAGCCAAGTACTTGGGGAAAACACTGAAGCTTTCTTT,CASSQVLGENTEAFF
.,11,TRBJ2-1,TRBV24-1,TRBD2,TGTGCCACGAACGGGGGGGGTGGGCAGTTCTTC,CATNGGGGQFF
.,12,TRBJ2-3,TRBV7-2,.,TGTGCCAGCAGCAAGGCCCCAGGGACGCAGTATTTT,CASSKAPGTQYF
few,15,TRBJ2-7,TRBV5-1,TRBD1,TGCGCCAGCAGCTCAGGACAGGGCGTGTATGGCGAGCAGTACTTC,CASSSGQGVYGEQYF
.,15,TRBJ2-1,TRBV27,TRBD1,TGTGCCAGCAGCTCCGGGACAGGGGCCGGCAATGAGCAGTTCTTC,CASSSGTGAGNEQFF
few,16,TRBJ2-3,TRBV20-1,TRBD2,TGCAGTGCTAGTTTAGGACTAGCGGGCAACACAGATACGCAGTATTTT,CSASLGLAGNTDTQYF
many,16,TRBJ1-2,TRBV7-2,.,TGTGCCAGCAGCTATACTCCCCCGGGCCCCCGGGACGGCTACACCTTC,CASSYTPPGPRDGYTF
few,18,TRBJ2-4,TRBV6-2/TRBV6-3,.,TGTGCCAGCAGTTATGGGTTAAGCCTAGAGCGCTCCAAAAACATTCAGTACTTC,CASSYGLSLERSKNIQYF
.,18,TRBJ2-1,TRBV6-2/TRBV6-3,.,TGTGCCAGCAGTTACTCGACGCTTCGGAGGGGCTCCTACAATGAGCAGTTCTTC,CASSYSTLRRGSYNEQFF
few,15,TRBJ1-4,TRBV12-3/TRBV12-4,.,TGTGCCAGCAGTTTCAGGGTACAGGGTAATGAAAAACTGTTTTTT,CASSFRVQGNEKLFF
.,16,TRBJ1-3,TRBV7-8,TRBD1,TGTGCCAGCAGCTGGCCGGGACAGGGGCTAGGAAACACCATATATTTT,CASSWPGQGLGNTIYF
.,16,TRBJ2-1,TRBV12-5,TRBD2,TGTGCTAGTGGACCCAAGACTAGCGGGGTCTACAATGAGCAGTTCTTC,CASGPKTSGVYNEQFF
.,11,TRBJ2-7,TRBV28,.,TGTGCCAGCAGTTTCGAAGCCCGGCAGTACTTC,CASSFEARQYF
many,12,TRBJ2-1,TRBV12-3/TRBV12-4,TRBD2,TGTGCCAGCAGTTTAGGGGCGGGAGAGGTGTTCTTC,CASSLGAGEVFF